The clone carrying this T cell receptor (beta chain) was seen only once. The entry originates in a study of Tregs in tolerant kidney transplant recipients. TCRdb keeps only in-frame clones here, not all; method: immunoSEQ multiplex PCR. The sample lists roughly 46,000 clones; 75% to 95% were seen once. This CDR3 has 15 residues. Trimming took off 0 bases at V and 5 bases at J, with 14 bases between the two ends. Germline V lookup: CDR1 SGHRS, CDR2 YFSETQ. Thawed PBMCs were rested overnight at 37°C with around 180 IU/ml IL-2 before regulatory T cell sorting. The receptor's source is a human donor in good health. The V call is TRBV5-1, the J call TRBJ1-2; D may be TRBD1 (6 bases). Sample: Tregs from blood. The CDR3 spells CASSLAPGERYGYTF. The CDR3 DNA reads TGCGCCAGCAGCTTGGCTCCAGGGGAAAGGTATGGCTACACCTTC.